What follows is one TCR beta chain and its context. This sample is part of a study of blood T cell repertoires in COVID-19. Here immunoSEQ multiplex PCR was the method, and the copy in TCRdb shows in-frame clones only, minus some. The top ten hold roughly 0.7% of the sample, which has fewer than 500,000 clones, roughly 90% seen once. Participant age was about 18 to 100 years, and participants resided in roughly 24 US areas. Cohorts were determined from participant-reported clinical history. Among Cohort 3 donors, those recovered had two negative PCRs, clearance, or symptom resolution. The sequence derives from a woman aged 18-35 years who had recovered from COVID-19. The specimen sequenced was PBMCs or T cells enriched from blood (not recorded which).

For the CDR3, the DNA is TGCGCCAGCAGCCAAGGCGGGGGGGCACCGCGGTATTTT. This encodes CASSQGGGAPRYF. The J gene is TRBJ2-3, the V gene TRBV4-1; 9 bases line up with TRBD2. The V gene end was trimmed by 1 base and the J gene end by 14 bases; junction bases not matched to a gene: 7. Germline V gives CDR1 MGHRA, CDR2 YSYEKL. This CDR3 has 13 amino acids.